The subject of this entry is one TCR beta chain. Its antigen is unidentified. Trimming left V 4 bases short and J 2 bases short, with 15 bases between. Germline loops: CDR1 SGHRS, CDR2 YFSETQ. This CDR3 is 15 amino acids long. The data were taken from a study of T cell responses to AZD1222 COVID-19 vaccine. Study-level results: Reports say nearly half of spike-specific TCRs go after unmutated variant regions. Spike regions recognized by vaccine-associated CD4 TCRs spanned the protein, led by 160-218 and 743-854. Just 5 or 6 AZD1222 recipients tested seropositive at baseline. Donors in the cohort were predominantly white British and more often female, and clonal diversity was possibly underestimated.

Generated by immunoSEQ multiplex PCR, the TCRdb table keeps only in-frame clones and is missing some. The profile shows over 85,000 clones, roughly 80% of them singletons. This TCR was sampled from an adult in good health. This specimen was peripheral blood, taken on day 0 of AZD1222 vaccination. This chain connects TRBV5-1 to TRBJ2-5, with D possibly being TRBD1 (5 bases). The CDR3 sequence is CASSLMGQLQETQYF. The CDR3 nucleotides are TGCGCCAGCAGCCTAATGGGGCAGCTACAAGAGACCCAGTACTTC.